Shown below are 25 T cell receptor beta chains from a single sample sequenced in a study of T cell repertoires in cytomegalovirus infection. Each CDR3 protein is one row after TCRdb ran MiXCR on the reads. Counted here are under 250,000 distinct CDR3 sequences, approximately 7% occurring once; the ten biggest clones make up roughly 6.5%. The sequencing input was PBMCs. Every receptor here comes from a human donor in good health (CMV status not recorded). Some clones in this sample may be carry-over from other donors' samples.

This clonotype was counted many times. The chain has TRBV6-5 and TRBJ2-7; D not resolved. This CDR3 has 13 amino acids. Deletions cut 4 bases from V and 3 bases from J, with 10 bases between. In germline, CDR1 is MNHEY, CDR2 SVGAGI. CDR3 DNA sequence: TGTGCCAGCAGTTTCGGACGGAACTACGAGCAGTACTTC. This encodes CASSFGRNYEQYF.

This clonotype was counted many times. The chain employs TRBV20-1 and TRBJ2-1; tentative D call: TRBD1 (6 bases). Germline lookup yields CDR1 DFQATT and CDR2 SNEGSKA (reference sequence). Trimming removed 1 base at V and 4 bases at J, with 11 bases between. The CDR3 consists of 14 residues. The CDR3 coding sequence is TGCAGTGCTAGAGGGGGGCTTGGTTACAATGAGCAGTTCTTC. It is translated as CSARGGLGYNEQFF.

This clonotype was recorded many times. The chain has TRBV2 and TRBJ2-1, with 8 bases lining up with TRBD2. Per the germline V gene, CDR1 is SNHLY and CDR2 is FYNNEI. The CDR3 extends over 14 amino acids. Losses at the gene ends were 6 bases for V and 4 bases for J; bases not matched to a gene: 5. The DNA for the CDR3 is TGTGCCAGCAGAGGCGGGGGGAGGTACAATGAGCAGTTCTTC. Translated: CASRGGGRYNEQFF.

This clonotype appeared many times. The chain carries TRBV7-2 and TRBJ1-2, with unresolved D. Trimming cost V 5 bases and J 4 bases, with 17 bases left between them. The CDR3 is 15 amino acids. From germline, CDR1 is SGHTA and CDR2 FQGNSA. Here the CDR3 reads CASSPEVQEPYGYTF. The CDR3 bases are TGTGCCAGCAGCCCAGAGGTCCAGGAACCCTATGGCTACACCTTC.

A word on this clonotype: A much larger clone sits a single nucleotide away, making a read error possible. In DNA form, the CDR3 reads TGTGCCAGCACCCGCCCCGGACGGATGAACACTGAAGCTTTCTTT. Its protein is CASTRPGRMNTEAFF. This rearrangement joins TRBV18 to TRBJ1-1, with D hard to call. This CDR3 comprises 15 residues. CDR1 and CDR2 from the germline V gene are KGHSH and LQKENI. V lost 8 bases and J lost 0, with 16 bases in between.

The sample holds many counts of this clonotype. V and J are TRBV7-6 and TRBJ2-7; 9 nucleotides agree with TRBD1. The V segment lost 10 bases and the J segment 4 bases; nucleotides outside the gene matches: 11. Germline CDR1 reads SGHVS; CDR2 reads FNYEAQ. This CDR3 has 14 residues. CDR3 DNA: TGTGCCATCAACCCGGGACAGGGATTTTACGAGCAGTACTTC. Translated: CAINPGQGFYEQYF.

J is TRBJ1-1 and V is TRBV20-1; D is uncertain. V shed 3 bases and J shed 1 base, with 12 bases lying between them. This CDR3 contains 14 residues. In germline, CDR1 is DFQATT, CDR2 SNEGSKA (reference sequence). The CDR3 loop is CSASLGLGNTEAFF. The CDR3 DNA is TGCAGTGCTAGTTTGGGATTAGGGAACACTGAAGCTTTCTTT.

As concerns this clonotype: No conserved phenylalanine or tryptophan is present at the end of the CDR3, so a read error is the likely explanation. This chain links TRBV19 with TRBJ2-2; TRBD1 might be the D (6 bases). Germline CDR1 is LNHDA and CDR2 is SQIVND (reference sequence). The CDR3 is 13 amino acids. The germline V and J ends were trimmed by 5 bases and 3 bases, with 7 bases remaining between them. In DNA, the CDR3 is TGTGCCAGTAGTTACAGGGACACCGGGGAGCTGTTTTCT. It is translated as CASSYRDTGELFS.

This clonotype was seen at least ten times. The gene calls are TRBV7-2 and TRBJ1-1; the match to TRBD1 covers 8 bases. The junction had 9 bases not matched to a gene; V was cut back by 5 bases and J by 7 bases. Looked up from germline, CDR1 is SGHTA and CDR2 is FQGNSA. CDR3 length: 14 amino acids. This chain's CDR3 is CASSLRDRLFEAFF. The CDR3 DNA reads TGTGCCAGCAGCCTCCGGGACAGGCTGTTTGAAGCTTTCTTT.

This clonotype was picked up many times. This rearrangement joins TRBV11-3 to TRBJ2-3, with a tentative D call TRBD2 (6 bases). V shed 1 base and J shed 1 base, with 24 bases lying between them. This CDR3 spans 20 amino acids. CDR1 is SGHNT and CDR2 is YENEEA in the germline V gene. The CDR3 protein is CASSLGAGDSPSGRTDTQYF. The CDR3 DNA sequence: TGTGCCAGCAGCTTAGGGGCTGGGGACTCCCCGTCGGGGCGCACAGATACGCAGTATTTT.

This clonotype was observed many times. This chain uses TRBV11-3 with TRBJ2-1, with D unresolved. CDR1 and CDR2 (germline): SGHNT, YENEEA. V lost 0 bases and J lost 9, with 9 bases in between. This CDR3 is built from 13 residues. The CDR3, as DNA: TGTGCCAGCAGCTTAGATCCAACAGCTGAGCAGTTCTTC. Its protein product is CASSLDPTAEQFF.

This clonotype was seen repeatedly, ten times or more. CDR3 residues: CASSEAGLSGYTF. The DNA of the CDR3 is TGTGCCAGCAGTGAAGCAGGGTTGAGTGGCTACACCTTC. V gene TRBV2 combines with J gene TRBJ1-2; the D is unclear. The germline V gene has CDR1 SNHLY and CDR2 FYNNEI. The CDR3 runs 13 residues. V dropped 0 bases and J dropped 7 bases, with 9 bases sitting between them.

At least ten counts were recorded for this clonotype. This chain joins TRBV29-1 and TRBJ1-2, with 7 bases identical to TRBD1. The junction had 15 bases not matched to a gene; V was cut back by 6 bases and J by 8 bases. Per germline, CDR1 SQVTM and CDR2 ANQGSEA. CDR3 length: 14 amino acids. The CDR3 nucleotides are TGCAGCGTGGGACCGGCAGGGCCAGGGGGAGGCTACACCTTC. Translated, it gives CSVGPAGPGGGYTF.

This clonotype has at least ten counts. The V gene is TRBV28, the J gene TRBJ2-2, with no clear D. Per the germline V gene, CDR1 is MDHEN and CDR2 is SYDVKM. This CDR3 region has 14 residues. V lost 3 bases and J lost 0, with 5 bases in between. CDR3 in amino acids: CASSFLANTGELFF. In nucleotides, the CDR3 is TGTGCCAGCAGTTTCCTAGCGAACACCGGGGAGCTGTTTTTT.

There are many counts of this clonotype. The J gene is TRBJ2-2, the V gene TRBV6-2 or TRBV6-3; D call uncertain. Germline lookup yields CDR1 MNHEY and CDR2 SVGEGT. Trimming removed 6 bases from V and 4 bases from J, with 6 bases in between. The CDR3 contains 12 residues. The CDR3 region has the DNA TGTGCCAGCAGCCGGACCACCGGGGAGCTGTTTTTT. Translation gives CASSRTTGELFF.

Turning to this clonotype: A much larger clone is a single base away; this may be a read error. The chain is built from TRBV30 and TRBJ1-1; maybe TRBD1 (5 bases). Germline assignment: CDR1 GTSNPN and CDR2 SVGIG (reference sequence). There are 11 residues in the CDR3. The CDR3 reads CGWSQGVEAFF. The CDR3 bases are TGTGGCTGGAGTCAAGGGGTCGAAGCTTTCTTT.

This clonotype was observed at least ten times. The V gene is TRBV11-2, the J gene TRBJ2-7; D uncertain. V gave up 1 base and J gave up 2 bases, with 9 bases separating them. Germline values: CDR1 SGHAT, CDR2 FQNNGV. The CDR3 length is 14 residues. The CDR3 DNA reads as TGTGCCAGCAGCTTAGCTTTCTCTACCTACGAGCAGTACTTC. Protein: CASSLAFSTYEQYF. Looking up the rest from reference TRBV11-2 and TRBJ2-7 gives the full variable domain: EAGVAQSPRYKIIEKRQSVAFWCNPISGHATLYWYQQILGQGPKLLIQFQNNGVVDDSQLPKDRFSAERLKGVDSTLKIQPAKLEDSAVYLCASSLAFSTYEQYFGPGTRLTVT.

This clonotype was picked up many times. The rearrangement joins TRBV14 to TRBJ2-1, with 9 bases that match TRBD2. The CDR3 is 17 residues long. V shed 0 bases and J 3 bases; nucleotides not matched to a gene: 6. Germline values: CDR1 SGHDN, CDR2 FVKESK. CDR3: CASSQDRGTSIYNEQFF. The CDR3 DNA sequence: TGTGCCAGCAGCCAAGATAGGGGGACTAGCATCTACAATGAGCAGTTCTTC.

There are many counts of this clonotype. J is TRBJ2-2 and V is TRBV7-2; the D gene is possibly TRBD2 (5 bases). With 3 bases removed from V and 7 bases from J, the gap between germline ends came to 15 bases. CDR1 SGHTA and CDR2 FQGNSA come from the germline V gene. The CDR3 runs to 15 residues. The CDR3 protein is CASSFGNRVIGELFF. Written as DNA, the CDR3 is TGTGCCAGCAGCTTCGGGAATAGGGTGATCGGGGAGCTGTTTTTT.

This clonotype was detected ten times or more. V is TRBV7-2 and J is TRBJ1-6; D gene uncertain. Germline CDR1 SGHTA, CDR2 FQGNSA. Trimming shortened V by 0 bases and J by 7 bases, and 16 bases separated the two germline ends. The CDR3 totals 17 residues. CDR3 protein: CASSLASVVLGNSPLHF. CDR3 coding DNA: TGTGCCAGCAGCTTAGCATCGGTAGTCCTTGGCAATTCACCCCTCCACTTT. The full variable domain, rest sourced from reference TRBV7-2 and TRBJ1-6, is GAGVSQSPSNKVTEKGKDVELRCDPISGHTALYWYRQSLGQGLEFLIYFQGNSAPDKSGLPSDRFSAERTGGSVSTLTIQRTQQEDSAVYLCASSLASVVLGNSPLHFGNGTRLTVT.

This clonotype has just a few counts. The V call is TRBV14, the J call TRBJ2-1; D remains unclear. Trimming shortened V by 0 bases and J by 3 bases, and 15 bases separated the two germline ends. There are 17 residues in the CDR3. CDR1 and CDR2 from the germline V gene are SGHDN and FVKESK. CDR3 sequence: CASSQEGPVVLYNEQFF. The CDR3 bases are TGTGCCAGCAGCCAAGAAGGGCCAGTGGTTCTCTACAATGAGCAGTTCTTC.

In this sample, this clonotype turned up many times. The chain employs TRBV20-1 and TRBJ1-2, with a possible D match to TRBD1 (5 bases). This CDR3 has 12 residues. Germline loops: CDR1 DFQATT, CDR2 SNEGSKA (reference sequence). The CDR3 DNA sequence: TGCAGCGCCGCGCAGGGAATTAGCGGCTACACCTTC. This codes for CSAAQGISGYTF.

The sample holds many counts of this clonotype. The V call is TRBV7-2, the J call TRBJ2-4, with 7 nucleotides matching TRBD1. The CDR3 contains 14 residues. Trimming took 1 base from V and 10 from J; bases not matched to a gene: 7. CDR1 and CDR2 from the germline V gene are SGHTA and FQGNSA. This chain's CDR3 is CASSLGSGTAIQYF. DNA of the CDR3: TGTGCCAGCAGCTTAGGTTCAGGGACAGCTATTCAGTACTTC.

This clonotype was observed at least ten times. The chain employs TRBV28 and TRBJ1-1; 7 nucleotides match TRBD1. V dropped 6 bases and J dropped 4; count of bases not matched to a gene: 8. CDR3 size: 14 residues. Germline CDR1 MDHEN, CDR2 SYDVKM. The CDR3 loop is CASRSDRVSTEAFF. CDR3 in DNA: TGTGCCAGCAGATCAGACAGGGTGAGCACTGAAGCTTTCTTT.

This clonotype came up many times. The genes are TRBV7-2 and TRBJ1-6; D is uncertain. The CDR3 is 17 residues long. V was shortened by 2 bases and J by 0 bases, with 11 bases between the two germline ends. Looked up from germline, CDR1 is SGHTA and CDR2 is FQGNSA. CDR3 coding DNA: TGTGCCAGCAGCTTACGGCTCCTTAGCTCCTATAATTCACCCCTCCACTTT. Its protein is CASSLRLLSSYNSPLHF.